The source of this T cell receptor beta chain is a study of metastatic and nonmetastatic thyroid tumors. Using MiXCR, TCRdb reanalyzed the PCR reads. Of about 5,000 clones listed, 28% are singletons. Patients had received no treatment of any kind before thyroid surgery. The sequencing input was adjacent normal tissue. This receptor was taken from a female donor with papillary thyroid cancer or a benign thyroid nodule (not recorded which). Some clones in this sample may be carry-over from other donors' samples.

The CDR3 loop reads CASSPRGGYEQYF. The DNA of the CDR3 is TGTGCCAGCAGCCCCCGGGGGGGCTACGAGCAGTACTTC. The chain combines TRBV7-2 with TRBJ2-7; 8 bases fit TRBD2. With V trimmed by 5 bases and J by 3 bases, 3 bases remained unmatched. This CDR3 is built from 13 residues. Germline CDR1 and CDR2: SGHTA and FQGNSA.